The T cell receptor (beta chain) under discussion was sequenced for a study of blood T cells in healthy people across ages. Findings and caveats of the study: Naive T cell percentage by flow cytometry tracked strongly with beta diversity.

Trimming took 3 bases from V and 3 from J, leaving 14 bases between them. Germline V gives CDR1 DFQATT, CDR2 SNEGSKA (reference sequence). The CDR3 covers 15 residues. For the second PCR, which ran for roughly 6 to 12 cycles, a sample-barcoded 5' primer and a J-beta primer mix were used. TCRdb fed the 5' RACE reads into MiXCR, producing one record per CDR3 protein. This sample has roughly 500,000 distinct CDR3 sequences, with around 24% found just once. Details on this clonotype: Its cognate antigen is unknown.

Separately, the same data were catalogued under a study of T cells of mothers and their children.

The receptor's source is a boy between 10 and 17 years old in good health. Sequencing used blood. The chain uses TRBV20-1 and TRBJ1-4; D call uncertain. CDR3 in amino acids: CSASPIWLSNEKLFF. In DNA, the CDR3 is TGCAGTGCTAGCCCTATTTGGTTATCTAATGAAAAACTGTTTTTT.